The 21 T cell receptor beta chains in this list originate from one sample, sequenced in a study of blood T cell repertoires in COVID-19. Assay: immunoSEQ multiplex PCR; the TCRdb copy retains only in-frame clones and omits some. Of 400,000 to 500,000 clones in the sample, 70% to 90% were seen once. The material sequenced was PBMCs or T cells enriched from blood (not recorded which). The receptors here all came from a woman between 18 and 30 years old who had been exposed to COVID-19.

This sequence joins TRBV4-1 and TRBJ2-3, with 9 bases that match TRBD2. The germline gives CDR1 MGHRA, CDR2 YSYEKL. Trimming at V came to 1 base and at J to 4 bases, leaving 6 bases not matched to a gene. The CDR3 is made up of 16 amino acids. The CDR3, as DNA: TGCGCCAGCAGCCAAGTAGCGGGGGTCGGTTCAGATACGCAGTATTTT. This gives the protein CASSQVAGVGSDTQYF.

This clone occurred once. The CDR3 loop is CASQTGTDNEQFF. The CDR3 coding sequence is TGTGCCAGCCAGACCGGGACAGACAATGAGCAGTTCTTC. The chain recombines TRBV18 with TRBJ2-1; the match to TRBD1 covers 7 bases. The germline CDR1 and CDR2 sequences are KGHSH and LQKENI. The CDR3 extends over 13 amino acids. The ends lost 8 bases at V and 5 bases at J; junction bases unmatched: 6.

This sequence joins TRBV10-3 and TRBJ2-7; D is unclear. Germline CDR1 is ENHRY and CDR2 is SYGVKD. V was trimmed by 2 bases and J by 6 bases, leaving 11 bases between them. The CDR3 is 13 amino acids. The CDR3 DNA follows: TGTGCCATCAGTGAGGGTCTAACCGGCGAGCAGTACTTC. Amino acids: CAISEGLTGEQYF.

The chain employs TRBV30 and TRBJ1-5; 7 bases line up with TRBD1. This CDR3 is 14 amino acids long. The ends lost 3 bases at V and 2 bases at J; junction bases unmatched: 4. Germline assignment: CDR1 GTSNPN and CDR2 SVGIG (reference sequence). CDR3 in DNA: TGTGCCTGGAGCGAAGACAGGGGCAATCAGCCCCAGCATTTT. It specifies CAWSEDRGNQPQHF.

The V call is TRBV27, the J call TRBJ2-3, with TRBD2 matching 9 bases. From germline, CDR1 is MNHEY and CDR2 SMNVEV (reference sequence). This CDR3 has 15 residues. V dropped 6 bases and J dropped 2; count of bases not matched to a gene: 6. This chain's CDR3 is CASRRGGRATDTQYF. The CDR3 bases are TGTGCCAGCAGGAGGGGCGGGAGGGCCACAGATACGCAGTATTTT.

The chain has TRBV30 and TRBJ1-3; D unclear. CDR3 length equals 15 residues. With 1 base removed from V and 3 bases from J, the gap between germline ends came to 13 bases. Looked up from germline, CDR1 is GTSNPN and CDR2 is SVGIG (reference sequence). This chain's CDR3 is CAWSAPAAVGNTIYF. In DNA form, the CDR3 reads TGTGCCTGGAGTGCACCGGCGGCAGTTGGAAACACCATATATTTT. Together with reference TRBV30 and TRBJ1-3, the CDR3 gives the full variable domain: SQTIHQWPATLVQPVGSPLSLECTVEGTSNPNLYWYRQAAGRGLQLLFYSVGIGQISSEVPQNLSASRPQDRQFILSSKKLLLSDSGFYLCAWSAPAAVGNTIYFGEGSWLTVV.

The gene calls are TRBV28 and TRBJ2-2, with TRBD2 as a possible D gene (6 bases). Germline CDR1 MDHEN, CDR2 SYDVKM. Trimming stripped 2 bases from V and 4 bases from J, with 11 bases between. The CDR3 has 15 amino acids. The CDR3 spells CASSLGGIGTGELFF. The CDR3 DNA reads as TGTGCCAGCAGTTTAGGAGGGATCGGCACCGGGGAGCTGTTTTTT.

CDR3 in amino acids: CASRHRGGSYEQYF. CDR3 nucleotides: TGTGCCAGCAGACACAGGGGGGGGTCCTACGAGCAGTACTTC. The chain couples TRBV6-5 to TRBJ2-7, with D perhaps TRBD1 (8 bases). This CDR3 comprises 14 residues. CDR1 and CDR2 (germline): MNHEY, SVGAGI. V was cut by 6 bases and J by 1 base, with 13 bases left in between.

The chain recombines TRBV3-1 (or the pseudogene TRBV3-2) with TRBJ1-1; D is possibly TRBD1 (5 bases). The germline V gene has CDR1 LGHDT and CDR2 YNNKEL (reference sequence). The CDR3 extends over 14 amino acids. Trimming shortened V by 0 bases and J by 5 bases, and 10 bases separated the two germline ends. CDR3 nucleotide sequence: TGTGCCAGCAGCCAAGAGGGGCGGGGGACTGAAGCTTTCTTT. Protein product: CASSQEGRGTEAFF.

V is TRBV27 and J is TRBJ1-1; D call uncertain. Germline CDR1 MNHEY, CDR2 SMNVEV (reference sequence). The CDR3 spans 13 residues. The V end lost 8 bases, the J end lost 8 bases, and 18 bases lay between the germline ends. The CDR3 region is CASPNAGNMEAFF. The CDR3 DNA reads as TGTGCCAGCCCTAACGCGGGTAATATGGAAGCTTTCTTT.

The J gene is TRBJ1-2, the V gene TRBV6-4; D is uncertain. From germline, CDR1 is MRHNA and CDR2 SNTAGT. Trimming cost V 0 bases and J 4 bases, with 9 bases left between them. CDR3 length: 14 amino acids. In nucleotides, the CDR3 is TGTGCCAGCAGTGACTCAGAAGGCGGCTATGGCTACACCTTC. Protein sequence: CASSDSEGGYGYTF.

In this sample, this clone turned up once. This chain uses TRBV28 with TRBJ2-3, with 9 bases fitting TRBD1. The length of the CDR3 is 18 residues. Germline V gene lookup returns CDR1 MDHEN and CDR2 SYDVKM. V dropped 7 bases and J dropped 1; count of bases not matched to a gene: 15. The chain's CDR3 is CASTRIRDRAFGTDTQYF. The CDR3 bases are TGTGCCAGCACCCGAATCCGGGACAGGGCCTTTGGCACAGATACGCAGTATTTT.

CDR3 in amino acids: CASSFFLAGNEQFF. CDR3 DNA sequence: TGTGCCAGCAGCTTCTTCCTAGCGGGTAATGAGCAGTTCTTC. The chain carries TRBV5-4 and TRBJ2-1, with 8 bases that match TRBD2. The CDR3 has 14 residues. Germline CDR1 SGHNT, CDR2 YYREEE (reference sequence). J lost 7 bases, V lost 2 bases, and 5 bases had no gene match.

This sequence joins TRBV30 and TRBJ2-1, with D uncertain. The CDR3 spans 16 residues. Trimming took 5 bases from V and 0 from J, leaving 17 bases between them. Germline assignment: CDR1 GTSNPN and CDR2 SVGIG (reference sequence). For the CDR3, the DNA is TGTGCCTGGTATCATTTAGCAGATAGCTCCTACAATGAGCAGTTCTTC. Its translation is CAWYHLADSSYNEQFF.

The chain carries TRBV18 and TRBJ2-3; D is undetermined. Per germline, CDR1 KGHSH and CDR2 LQKENI. This CDR3 has 14 amino acids. V was shortened by 3 bases and J by 5 bases, with 12 bases between the two germline ends. As DNA, the CDR3 is TGTGCCAGCTCACCGGGCTGGGCTGAAGATACGCAGTATTTT. Translating it yields CASSPGWAEDTQYF. The variable domain in full, completed from reference TRBV18 and TRBJ2-3, reads NAGVMQNPRHLVRRRGQEARLRCSPMKGHSHVYWYRQLPEEGLKFMVYLQKENIIDESGMPKERFSAEFPKEGPSILRIQQVVRGDSAAYFCASSPGWAEDTQYFGPGTRLTVL.

This chain links TRBV28 with TRBJ1-5; D is possibly TRBD1 (6 bases). The length of the CDR3 is 14 residues. V gave up 5 bases and J gave up 5 bases, with 13 bases separating them. The V gene's germline CDR1 is MDHEN and CDR2 SYDVKM. CDR3 residues: CASSTDRSDQPQHF. Written as DNA, the CDR3 is TGTGCCAGCAGTACCGACAGGAGTGATCAGCCCCAGCATTTT. The full variable domain, its missing parts supplied by reference TRBV28 and TRBJ1-5, is DVKVTQSSRYLVKRTGEKVFLECVQDMDHENMFWYRQDPGLGLRLIYFSYDVKMKEKGDIPEGYSVSREKKERFSLILESASTNQTSMYLCASSTDRSDQPQHFGDGTRLSIL.

Concerning this clone: The sample contains more than one DNA sequence encoding this CDR3. The CDR3 here is CASSSGGGQPQHF. Here the CDR3 DNA reads TGTGCCAGCAGTAGTGGGGGCGGGCAGCCCCAGCATTTT. The chain employs TRBV12-3 or TRBV12-4 and TRBJ1-5; tentatively, D is TRBD1 (6 bases). The CDR3 is made up of 13 amino acids. V was cut by 5 bases and J by 7 bases, with 12 bases left in between.

This sequence joins TRBV9 and TRBJ2-7; D perhaps matches TRBD2 (5 bases). The V gene lost 4 bases and the J gene lost 1 base, with 15 bases spanning the gap. Germline CDR1 reads SGDLS; CDR2 reads YYNGEE. This CDR3 comprises 15 residues. The CDR3, as DNA: TGTGCCAGCAGCCCACGTAGTGGGGAGTCCTACGAGCAGTACTTC. Translation gives CASSPRSGESYEQYF.

The chain couples TRBV5-4 to TRBJ2-7; 10 nucleotides agree with TRBD2. The CDR3 runs to 15 residues. The V gene end was trimmed by 3 bases and the J gene end by 0 bases; junction bases not matched to a gene: 3. Looked up from germline, CDR1 is SGHNT and CDR2 is YYREEE (reference sequence). The CDR3 DNA sequence: TGTGCCAGCAGCTCGGGACTAGCGAACTCCTACGAGCAGTACTTC. Encoded protein: CASSSGLANSYEQYF.

The V gene is TRBV28, the J gene TRBJ2-7; D remains ambiguous. This CDR3 spans 12 amino acids. The V end lost 7 bases, the J end lost 0 bases, and 7 bases lay between the germline ends. In germline, CDR1 is MDHEN, CDR2 SYDVKM. The CDR3 nucleotides read TGTGCCAGCAAATCTAGCTCCTACGAGCAGTACTTC. Its translation is CASKSSSYEQYF.

CDR3: CASTPRSYGYTF. The CDR3 coding sequence is TGTGCCAGCACCCCCCGGTCTTATGGCTACACCTTC. The V call is TRBV28, the J call TRBJ1-2, with D hard to call. The CDR3 has 12 amino acids. V dropped 7 bases and J dropped 5 bases, with 11 bases sitting between them. The germline V gene has CDR1 MDHEN and CDR2 SYDVKM.